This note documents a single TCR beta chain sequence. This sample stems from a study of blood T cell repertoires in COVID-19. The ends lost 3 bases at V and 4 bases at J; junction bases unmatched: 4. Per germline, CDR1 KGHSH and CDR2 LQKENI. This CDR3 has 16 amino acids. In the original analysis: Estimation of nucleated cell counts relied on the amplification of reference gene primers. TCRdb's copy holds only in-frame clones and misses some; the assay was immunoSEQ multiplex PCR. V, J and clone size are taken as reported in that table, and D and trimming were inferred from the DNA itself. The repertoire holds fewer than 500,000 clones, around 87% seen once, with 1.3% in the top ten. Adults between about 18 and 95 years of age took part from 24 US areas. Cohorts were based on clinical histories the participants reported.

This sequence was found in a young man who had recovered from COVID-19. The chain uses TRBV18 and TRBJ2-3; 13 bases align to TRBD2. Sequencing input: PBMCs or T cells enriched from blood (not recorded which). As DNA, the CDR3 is TGTGCCAGCTCACCGAGGACTAGCGGGGGATCAGATACGCAGTATTTT. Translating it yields CASSPRTSGGSDTQYF. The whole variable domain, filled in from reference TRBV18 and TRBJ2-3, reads NAGVMQNPRHLVRRRGQEARLRCSPMKGHSHVYWYRQLPEEGLKFMVYLQKENIIDESGMPKERFSAEFPKEGPSILRIQQVVRGDSAAYFCASSPRTSGGSDTQYFGPGTRLTVL.